This T cell receptor beta chain was retrieved from a study of T cell changes during pregnancy in multiple sclerosis. CDR1 SGHNT and CDR2 YYREEE come from the germline V gene (reference sequence). The CDR3 extends over 16 amino acids. J lost 8 bases, V lost 4 bases, and 17 bases had no gene match. The table came from immunoSEQ multiplex PCR; TCRdb's copy has only in-frame clones and leaves some out. The repertoire holds fewer than 85,000 clones, 90% to 95% seen once, with 2.5% to 3% in the top ten. The origin of this receptor is a female donor in good health, enrolled as a control in a pregnancy study. The chain is built from TRBV5-4 and TRBJ1-2; 7 bases are a match to TRBD1. The sequenced sample was peripheral blood, obtained after pregnancy. The CDR3 region is CASSLTGLPFLRGYTF. The CDR3, as DNA: TGTGCCAGCAGCCTGACAGGGTTACCCTTCCTTCGGGGCTACACCTTC.